The T cell receptor beta chain under discussion was sequenced for a study of cytomegalovirus exposure and HLA in healthy donors. As for the study in general: A prior study identified 117 million unique TCR beta sequences from roughly 180 million T cells.

In the PCR, 60 Vbeta and 13 Jbeta primers were used. Some clones are missing from TCRdb's copy, which holds only in-frame ones; the method was immunoSEQ multiplex PCR. The top ten clones hold around 2.9% of a sample with about 130,000 clones, about four fifths of them seen once. Findings and limits, study-wide: Listed as cytomegalovirus-associated were around 160 TCR beta chains. Based on reports, TCR beta sequences accurately predicted HLA-A and HLA-B alleles for most subjects.

As to this clone: The antigen is unknown.

The CDR3 totals 16 residues. Germline V gives CDR1 SGHRS, CDR2 YFSETQ. V lost 0 bases to trimming and J lost 6 bases; unmatched junction nucleotides: 8. The material sequenced was PBMCs. This TCR was sampled from a man aged 25-45 years in good health and CMV-seronegative. V gene TRBV5-1 combines with J gene TRBJ2-3; TRBD2 aligns across 9 bases. CDR3 DNA: TGCGCCAGCAGCTTGGAGTATGCGGGAGGGCGCGATACGCAGTATTTT. Translation gives CASSLEYAGGRDTQYF.